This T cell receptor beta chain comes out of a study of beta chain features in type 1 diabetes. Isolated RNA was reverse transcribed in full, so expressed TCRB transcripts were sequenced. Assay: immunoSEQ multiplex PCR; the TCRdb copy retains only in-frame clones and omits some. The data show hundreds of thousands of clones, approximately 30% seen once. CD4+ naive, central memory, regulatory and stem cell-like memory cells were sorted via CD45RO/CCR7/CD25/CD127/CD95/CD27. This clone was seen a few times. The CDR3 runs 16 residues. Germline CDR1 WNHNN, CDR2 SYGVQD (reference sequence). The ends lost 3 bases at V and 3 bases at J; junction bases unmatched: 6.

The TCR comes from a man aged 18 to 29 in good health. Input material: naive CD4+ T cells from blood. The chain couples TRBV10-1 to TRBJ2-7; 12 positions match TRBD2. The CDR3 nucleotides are TGCGCCAGCAGTGACCCAACTAGCGGGAGGTTCTACGAGCAGTACTTC. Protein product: CASSDPTSGRFYEQYF.